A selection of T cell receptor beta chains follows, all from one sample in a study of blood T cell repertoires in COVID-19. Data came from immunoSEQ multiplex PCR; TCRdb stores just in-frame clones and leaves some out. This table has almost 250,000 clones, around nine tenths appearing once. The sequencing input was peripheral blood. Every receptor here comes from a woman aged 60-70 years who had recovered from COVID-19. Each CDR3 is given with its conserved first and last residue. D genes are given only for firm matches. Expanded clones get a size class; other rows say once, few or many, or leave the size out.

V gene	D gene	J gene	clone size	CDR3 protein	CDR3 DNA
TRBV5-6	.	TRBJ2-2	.	CASSLRGLLNTGELFF	TGTGCCAGCAGCTTGCGGGGACTGTTAAACACCGGGGAGCTGTTTTTT
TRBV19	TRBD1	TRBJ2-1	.	CASSVNRGGNEQFF	TGTGCCAGTAGTGTAAACAGGGGTGGGAATGAGCAGTTCTTC
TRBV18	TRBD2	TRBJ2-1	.	CASSPRLAGTYNEQFF	TGTGCCAGCTCACCACGCCTAGCGGGTACCTACAATGAGCAGTTCTTC
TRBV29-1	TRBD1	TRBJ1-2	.	CSVRLTGAYGYTF	TGCAGCGTGAGGTTAACAGGGGCCTATGGCTACACCTTC
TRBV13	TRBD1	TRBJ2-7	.	CASSTAGTGAYEQYF	TGTGCCAGCAGCACAGCCGGGACAGGTGCCTACGAGCAGTACTTC
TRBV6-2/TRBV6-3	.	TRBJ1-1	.	CASNPMGAATPEAFF	TGTGCCAGCAACCCCATGGGGGCCGCGACGCCTGAAGCTTTCTTT
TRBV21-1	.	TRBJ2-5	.	CASSKLTSGGLVVETQYF	TGTGCCAGCAGCAAATTGACTAGCGGGGGCCTTGTCGTGGAGACCCAGTACTTC
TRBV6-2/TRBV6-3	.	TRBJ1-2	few	CASSYVGARSYGYTF	TGTGCCAGCAGTTACGTAGGGGCGCGAAGCTATGGCTACACCTTC
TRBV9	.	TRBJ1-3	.	CASSVTGFGNTIYF	TGTGCCAGCAGCGTAACAGGGTTTGGAAACACCATATATTTT
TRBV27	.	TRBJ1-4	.	CASTNPLGGAGEKLFF	TGTGCCAGCACAAATCCCCTGGGGGGGGCGGGTGAAAAACTGTTTTTT
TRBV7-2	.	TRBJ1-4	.	CASSFTTNEKLFF	TGTGCCAGCAGCTTTACAACTAATGAAAAACTGTTTTTT
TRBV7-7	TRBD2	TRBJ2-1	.	CASSVGTSVNEQFF	TGTGCTAGCAGCGTCGGGACTAGCGTCAATGAGCAGTTCTTC
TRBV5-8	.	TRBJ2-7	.	CASSALSYEQYF	TGTGCCAGCAGCGCCCTGAGCTACGAGCAGTACTTC
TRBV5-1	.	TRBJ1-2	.	CASSLDPVNYGYTF	TGCGCCAGCAGCTTGGATCCAGTTAACTATGGCTACACCTTC
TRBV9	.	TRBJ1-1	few	CASSITPVENTEAFF	TGTGCCAGCAGCATAACCCCGGTCGAGAACACTGAAGCTTTCTTT
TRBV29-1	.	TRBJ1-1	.	CSVHPGTSGGTEAFF	TGCAGCGTACACCCTGGGACTTCCGGGGGCACTGAAGCTTTCTTT
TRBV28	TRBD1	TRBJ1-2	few	CASSLLDRGLAGYTF	TGTGCCAGCAGTTTATTGGACAGGGGTCTCGCTGGCTACACCTTC
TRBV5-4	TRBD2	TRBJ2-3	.	CASSPRGGRADTQYF	TGTGCCAGCAGCCCACGGGGGGGCAGAGCAGATACGCAGTATTTT
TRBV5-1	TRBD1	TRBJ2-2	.	CASSLGQGNTGELFF	TGCGCCAGCAGCTTGGGACAGGGAAACACCGGGGAGCTGTTTTTT
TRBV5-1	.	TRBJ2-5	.	CASSLGGRETQYF	TGCGCCAGCAGCTTGGGAGGTAGGGAGACCCAGTACTTC
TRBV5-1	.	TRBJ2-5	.	CASSFGQGETQYF	TGCGCCAGCAGTTTCGGACAAGGAGAGACCCAGTACTTC
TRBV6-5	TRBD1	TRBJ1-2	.	CASRPLTGGRYTF	TGTGCCAGCAGGCCCCTGACAGGGGGGCGCTACACCTTC
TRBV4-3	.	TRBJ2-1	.	CASSQVANEQFF	TGCGCCAGCAGCCAAGTCGCGAATGAGCAGTTCTTC
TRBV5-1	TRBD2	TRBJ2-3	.	CASSLDTAGTDTQYF	TGCGCCAGCAGCTTGGATACAGCGGGGACAGATACGCAGTATTTT
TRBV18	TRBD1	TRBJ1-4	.	CASSPMLATGIEKLFF	TGTGCCAGCTCACCAATGCTAGCGACAGGGATTGAAAAACTGTTTTTT
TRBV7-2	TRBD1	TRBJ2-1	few	CASSYRTGGNAGEQFF	TGTGCCAGCAGCTATAGGACAGGGGGCAATGCTGGTGAGCAGTTCTTC
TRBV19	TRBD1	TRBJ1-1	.	CASSYRGNTEAFF	TGTGCCAGTAGTTACAGGGGGAACACTGAAGCTTTCTTT
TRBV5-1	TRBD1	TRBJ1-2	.	CASSSNLDRGVSNYGYTF	TGCGCCAGCAGCTCCAACCTGGACAGGGGAGTTTCAAACTATGGCTACACCTTC
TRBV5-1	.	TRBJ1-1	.	CASSLDVDTEAFF	TGCGCCAGCAGCTTGGACGTAGACACTGAAGCTTTCTTT
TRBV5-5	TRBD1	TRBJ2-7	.	CASSRTGQSYEQYF	TGTGCCAGCAGCCGTACGGGACAGTCCTACGAGCAGTACTTC
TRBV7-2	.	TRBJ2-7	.	CASSPGAGEQYF	TGTGCCAGCAGCCCAGGGGCTGGCGAGCAGTACTTC
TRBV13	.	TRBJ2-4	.	CASSPGQPWGDIQYF	TGTGCCAGCAGCCCGGGACAACCCTGGGGTGACATTCAGTACTTC
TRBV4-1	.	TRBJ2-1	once	CASGSAGRDEQFF	TGCGCCAGCGGCTCGGCGGGGCGGGATGAGCAGTTCTTC
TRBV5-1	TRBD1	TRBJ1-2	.	CASTTQGGYGYTF	TGCGCCAGTACCACACAGGGGGGCTATGGCTACACCTTC
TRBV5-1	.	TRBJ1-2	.	CASSLGEAEVLYGYTF	TGCGCCAGCAGCTTGGGGGAGGCTGAAGTCCTCTATGGCTACACCTTC
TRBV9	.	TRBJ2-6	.	CASSVEPRRAGANVLTF	TGTGCCAGCAGCGTAGAGCCTAGGAGGGCCGGGGCCAACGTCCTGACTTTC
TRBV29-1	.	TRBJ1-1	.	CSVAVFREAFF	TGCAGCGTTGCAGTTTTCAGGGAAGCTTTCTTT
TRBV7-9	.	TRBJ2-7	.	CAIRGEGQHSYEQYF	TGTGCCATCCGCGGAGAGGGCCAGCACTCCTACGAGCAGTACTTC
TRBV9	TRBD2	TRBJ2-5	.	CASSVALAEETQYF	TGTGCCAGCAGCGTAGCACTAGCGGAAGAGACCCAGTACTTC
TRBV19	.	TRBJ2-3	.	CASSIGHSTDTQYF	TGTGCCAGTAGTATAGGGCACAGTACAGATACGCAGTATTTT
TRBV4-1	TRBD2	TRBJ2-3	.	CASSQGSGVLTDTQYF	TGCGCCAGCAGCCAAGGTAGCGGGGTGCTCACAGATACGCAGTATTTT
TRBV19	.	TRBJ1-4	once	CASSIRSTNEKLFF	TGTGCCAGTAGTATCAGATCAACTAATGAAAAACTGTTTTTT
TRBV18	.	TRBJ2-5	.	CASSPVYGEQETQYF	TGTGCCAGCTCACCAGTTTACGGGGAACAAGAGACCCAGTACTTC
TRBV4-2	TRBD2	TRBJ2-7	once	CASSPTSGGYSSYEQYF	TGTGCCAGCAGCCCGACTAGCGGGGGGTATAGCTCCTACGAGCAGTACTTC
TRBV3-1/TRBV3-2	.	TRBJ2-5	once	CASSQALSGGQETQYF	TGTGCCAGCAGCCAGGCCTTGTCCGGGGGTCAAGAGACCCAGTACTTC
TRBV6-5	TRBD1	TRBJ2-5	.	CASTTGVSEETQYF	TGTGCCAGCACCACAGGGGTGTCGGAGGAGACCCAGTACTTC
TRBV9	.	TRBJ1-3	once	CASSVGRGSGNTIYF	TGTGCCAGCAGCGTAGGGCGAGGGTCCGGAAACACCATATATTTT
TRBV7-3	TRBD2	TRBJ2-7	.	CASSPTSDHEQYF	TGTGCCAGCAGCCCCACTAGCGACCACGAGCAGTACTTC
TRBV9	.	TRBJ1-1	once	CASSLNWGGGTEAFF	TGTGCCAGCAGCTTGAACTGGGGGGGCGGCACTGAAGCTTTCTTT
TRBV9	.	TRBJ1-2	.	CASSGRVTNYGYTF	TGTGCCAGCAGCGGACGGGTGACTAACTATGGCTACACCTTC
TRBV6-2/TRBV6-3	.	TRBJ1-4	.	CASSYSPGSNEKLFF	TGTGCCAGCAGTTACTCGCCGGGGTCTAATGAAAAACTGTTTTTT
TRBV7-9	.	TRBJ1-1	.	CASAVGVLMNTEAFF	TGTGCCAGCGCCGTCGGGGTCCTCATGAACACTGAAGCTTTCTTT
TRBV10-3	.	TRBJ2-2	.	CAINSGQGPTGELFF	TGTGCCATCAATTCGGGACAAGGCCCAACCGGGGAGCTGTTTTTT
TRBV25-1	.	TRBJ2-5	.	CAARGLETQYF	TGTGCCGCCCGGGGATTGGAGACCCAGTACTTC